The 21 T cell receptor beta chains below were found in one sample sequenced in a study of response to subunit inactivated influenza vaccine. TCRdb reprocessed the RT-PCR reads with MiXCR, giving one entry per CDR3 protein. Of about 500,000 distinct CDR3 sequences listed, approximately 17% are singletons. The source was CD4+ T cells sorted from PBMCs, collected less than 25 months after vaccination. Receptors originate from a man in his fifties or sixties who received an inactivated influenza vaccine.

This clonotype was counted a few times. The chain carries TRBV11-1 and TRBJ2-1; 12 bases align to TRBD2. The CDR3 totals 18 residues. The germline CDR1 and CDR2 sequences are SGHAT and FQDESV (reference sequence). The junction had 16 bases not matched to a gene; V was cut back by 5 bases and J by 8 bases. CDR3 DNA: TGTGCCAGCAGCCCTCTAGTCCGACTAGCGGGAGCTTCTGATGAGCAGTTCTTC. This sequence encodes CASSPLVRLAGASDEQFF.

Concerning this clonotype itself: This may come from a read error, since a much larger clone is one base off. This sequence joins TRBV20-1 and TRBJ2-1, with 9 nucleotides matching TRBD2. The CDR3 is 14 amino acids. In germline, CDR1 is DFQATT, CDR2 SNEGSKA (reference sequence). V shed 3 bases and J 4 bases; nucleotides not matched to a gene: 4. DNA for the CDR3: TGCAGTGCTAGTCAGACTAGCGGATACAATGAGCAGTTCTTC. Its protein is CSASQTSGYNEQFF.

CDR3 loop: CASSPRTGGISDTQYF. In DNA, the CDR3 is TGTGCCAGCAGCCCGCGGACAGGGGGTATATCAGATACGCAGTATTTT. J is TRBJ2-3 and V is TRBV6-1, with 10 nucleotides matching TRBD1. Germline CDR1 is MNHNS and CDR2 is SASEGT. With V trimmed by 6 bases and J by 4 bases, 10 bases remained unmatched. The CDR3 totals 16 residues.

The chain carries TRBV12-3 or TRBV12-4 and TRBJ1-1; 7 nucleotides match TRBD1. The CDR3 is 15 residues long. V gave up 4 bases and J gave up 3 bases; unmatched junction bases: 8. CDR3 nucleotides: TGTGCCAGCAGTTCCTACAGGGGAGGGGACACTGAAGCTTTCTTT. Translation: CASSSYRGGDTEAFF.

The chain has TRBV28 and TRBJ2-7; 9 positions agree with TRBD1. CDR3 size: 14 residues. CDR1 is MDHEN, CDR2 SYDVKM, per germline. Unmatched junction bases numbered 7, after V lost 5 bases and J lost 5 bases. In DNA, the CDR3 is TGTGCCAGCAGTCACGGGACAGGGAACCACGAGCAGTACTTC. Its protein is CASSHGTGNHEQYF.

A few counts support this clonotype. V is TRBV10-3 and J is TRBJ2-7, with 9 positions matching TRBD1. CDR3 length equals 12 residues. V lost 10 bases to trimming and J lost 3 bases; unmatched junction nucleotides: 4. From germline, CDR1 is ENHRY and CDR2 SYGVKD. The CDR3 here is CATGTGNYEQYF. DNA of the CDR3: TGTGCCACTGGGACAGGGAACTACGAGCAGTACTTC.

About this clonotype itself: A much bigger clone sits one base away, suggesting this may be a read error. The genes are TRBV29-1 and TRBJ2-7, with D perhaps given as TRBD1 or TRBD2 (6 bases each). Trimming removed 4 bases at V and 7 bases at J, with 20 bases between. The germline V gene encodes CDR1 SQVTM and CDR2 ANQGSEA. CDR3 length: 14 amino acids. The CDR3 here is CSVGGGRGPREQYF. As DNA, the CDR3 is TGCAGCGTTGGAGGGGGGCGGGGCCCCCGGGAGCAGTACTTC.

The chain combines TRBV20-1 with TRBJ2-7; D may be TRBD1 (5 bases). The germline V and J ends were trimmed by 4 bases and 6 bases, with 13 bases remaining between them. The CDR3 has 12 amino acids. Germline V gene data show CDR1 as DFQATT and CDR2 as SNEGSKA (reference sequence). CDR3 sequence: CSAKLQGPEQYF. CDR3 nucleotide sequence: TGCAGTGCTAAGTTGCAGGGTCCCGAGCAGTACTTC.

This clonotype was seen ten or more times. The genes are TRBV11-2 and TRBJ2-1; D gene uncertain. The CDR3 covers 14 residues. Trimming shortened V by 0 bases and J by 12 bases, and 15 bases separated the two germline ends. Germline V gives CDR1 SGHAT, CDR2 FQNNGV. This chain's CDR3 is CASSLDRSQIGQFF. The CDR3 nucleotides are TGTGCCAGCAGCTTAGACAGAAGCCAAATTGGGCAGTTCTTC.

This chain connects TRBV3-1 to TRBJ1-1, with no clear D. Looked up from germline, CDR1 is LGHDT and CDR2 is YNNKEL (reference sequence). The germline V and J ends were trimmed by 4 bases and 5 bases, with 8 bases remaining between them. The CDR3 length is 12 residues. CDR3 DNA: TGTGCCAGCAGCCTCGGCGAGACTGAAGCTTTCTTT. Protein: CASSLGETEAFF.

This clonotype was detected a few times. The chain recombines TRBV5-1 with TRBJ1-2; TRBD1 agrees at 8 bases. The CDR3 length is 15 residues. Germline-derived CDR1 and CDR2 are SGHRS and YFSETQ. V shed 4 bases, J shed 6 bases, and the junction held 11 bases outside the gene matches. Here the CDR3 DNA reads TGCGCCAGCAGCCCGGGGGCGGACAGGGCCCATGGCTACACCTTC. It codes for CASSPGADRAHGYTF.

The gene calls are TRBV7-2 and TRBJ1-1; D is possibly TRBD1 (5 bases). The V and J ends lost 5 bases and 1 base respectively, with 17 bases between them. The CDR3 has 16 amino acids. The germline gives CDR1 SGHTA, CDR2 FQGNSA. This chain's CDR3 is CASSRGMAGQNTEAFF. The CDR3 region has the DNA TGTGCCAGCAGCCGAGGTATGGCAGGGCAGAACACTGAAGCTTTCTTT.

This clonotype appeared many times. This chain joins TRBV12-3 or TRBV12-4 and TRBJ2-5; no firm D call. V was trimmed by 3 bases and J by 2 bases, leaving 7 bases between them. The CDR3 runs 13 residues. The CDR3 nucleotides are TGTGCCAGCAGTTTCGCCATACAAGAGACCCAGTACTTC. Amino acid sequence: CASSFAIQETQYF.

V is TRBV30 and J is TRBJ2-7; TRBD1 aligns across 11 bases. Germline CDR1 GTSNPN, CDR2 SVGIG (reference sequence). The CDR3 covers 13 residues. V dropped 5 bases and J dropped 4; count of bases not matched to a gene: 4. This CDR3 is CAWVGQGDYEQYF. As DNA, the CDR3 is TGTGCCTGGGTGGGACAGGGGGATTACGAGCAGTACTTC.

This clonotype was seen a few times. V and J are TRBV4-3 and TRBJ1-2; D is perhaps TRBD1 (5 bases). The CDR3 contains 14 residues. Germline V gene data show CDR1 as LGHNA and CDR2 as YSLEER. With 0 bases removed from V and 8 bases from J, the gap between germline ends came to 13 bases. CDR3 nucleotide sequence: TGCGCCAGCAGCCAAGATCCACCCGGGACCGGCTACACCTTC. Translation gives CASSQDPPGTGYTF.

The chain employs TRBV6-5 and TRBJ2-1; the match to TRBD1 covers 7 bases. The germline CDR1 and CDR2 sequences are MNHEY and SVGAGI. The CDR3 has 11 residues. V gave up 7 bases and J gave up 13 bases; unmatched junction bases: 7. CDR3: CASNMGTDQFF. As DNA, the CDR3 is TGTGCCAGCAACATGGGGACAGACCAGTTCTTC.

The chain joins TRBV15 to TRBJ2-1; 14 bases align to TRBD2. With V trimmed by 6 bases and J by 7 bases, 11 bases remained unmatched. The CDR3 is made up of 17 amino acids. Germline V gives CDR1 LNHNV, CDR2 YYDKDF (reference sequence). The DNA of the CDR3 is TGTGCCACCAGACGGACCCCCGGGACTAGCGGGAGAAATGAGCAGTTCTTC. It yields the protein CATRRTPGTSGRNEQFF.

The genes are TRBV30 and TRBJ2-2; 7 bases are a match to TRBD1. The CDR3 length is 15 residues. Losses at the gene ends were 7 bases for V and 1 base for J; bases not matched to a gene: 9. Per the germline V gene, CDR1 is GTSNPN and CDR2 is SVGIG (reference sequence). CDR3 sequence (DNA): TGTGCCTCGCCTCTGGACAGGCGGAACACCGGGGAGCTGTTTTTT. The encoded protein is CASPLDRRNTGELFF.

This sequence joins TRBV27 and TRBJ2-7, with D possibly TRBD2 on 5 matching bases. The CDR3 extends over 14 amino acids. Trimming removed 0 bases from V and 6 bases from J, with 12 bases in between. Germline V gives CDR1 MNHEY, CDR2 SMNVEV (reference sequence). The CDR3 DNA reads as TGTGCCAGCAGTTTATCGGACTGGGCCTCCGAGCAGTACTTC. It is translated as CASSLSDWASEQYF.

The genes are TRBV19 and TRBJ2-1; no clear D. The CDR3 runs 11 residues. The germline gives CDR1 LNHDA, CDR2 SQIVND (reference sequence). V was pared by 5 bases and J by 7 bases, with 6 bases between. CDR3 protein: CASSAANEQFF. The CDR3 DNA sequence: TGTGCCAGTAGTGCGGCAAATGAGCAGTTCTTC.

This clonotype was recorded at least ten times. The CDR3 sequence: CATSRDGPRGIYEQYF. The CDR3 DNA follows: TGTGCCACCAGCAGAGATGGGCCAAGGGGAATCTACGAGCAGTACTTC. This rearrangement joins TRBV15 to TRBJ2-7, with a tentative D call TRBD1 (5 bases). V was cut by 0 bases and J by 3 bases, with 15 bases left in between. Germline lookup yields CDR1 LNHNV and CDR2 YYDKDF (reference sequence). The CDR3 runs 16 residues. The full variable domain, its missing parts supplied by reference TRBV15 and TRBJ2-7, is DAMVIQNPRYQVTQFGKPVTLSCSQTLNHNVMYWYQQKSSQAPKLLFHYYDKDFNNEADTPDNFQSRRPNTSFCFLDIRSPGLGDTAMYLCATSRDGPRGIYEQYFGPGTRLTVT.